Described below is a single TCR beta chain sequence and its context. No antigen is known for it. This sample stems from a study of identical twins. General study results and limits: Within cord blood, abundant beta clonotypes carried fewer insertions, but memory repertoires showed no such trend.

A universal primer site was incorporated via template switching, and the cDNA contained unique molecular identifiers. TCRdb itself ran the 5' RACE reads through MiXCR, one entry per CDR3 protein. Here the sample spans 410,000 or so distinct CDR3 sequences, about 18% being singletons. The germline CDR1 and CDR2 sequences are SQVTM and ANQGSEA. CDR3 length equals 12 residues. V lost 6 bases, J lost 8 bases, and 14 bases lay in between. Sample: naive T cells sorted from blood. This TCR derives from a man between 45 and 60 years old in good health. This chain links TRBV29-1 with TRBJ2-1, with D perhaps being TRBD1 or TRBD2 (5 bases each). The CDR3 DNA reads as TGCAGCGTGGATCCGGGGCTTTATGAGCAGTTCTTC. Translating it yields CSVDPGLYEQFF.